This T cell receptor beta chain was recovered during a study of cytomegalovirus exposure and HLA in healthy donors. General observations from the study: In an earlier analysis, in roughly 600 donors, most V segments appeared productive either ~87% or ~30% of the time.

It was with 60 Vbeta and 13 Jbeta primers that the PCR ran. The data were produced by immunoSEQ multiplex PCR, yet TCRdb's version contains in-frame clones alone and is incomplete. Seen here are 75,000 to 80,000 clones, roughly 82% observed once, and the top ten hold 9% to 14%. Details on this clone: No antigen is known for it.

After removal of 5 bases from V and 6 bases from J, the junction contained 10 bases not matched to a gene. The germline CDR1 and CDR2 sequences are SGHRS and YFSETQ. The CDR3 sequence is 14 residues long. The J gene is TRBJ1-2, the V gene TRBV5-1, with 7 bases lining up with TRBD1. The sequencing input was PBMCs. This TCR was recovered from a male donor in good health and CMV-seropositive. The CDR3 loop reads CASRRDRSLNGYTF. The CDR3 region has the DNA TGCGCCAGCAGAAGGGACAGATCACTTAATGGCTACACCTTC.